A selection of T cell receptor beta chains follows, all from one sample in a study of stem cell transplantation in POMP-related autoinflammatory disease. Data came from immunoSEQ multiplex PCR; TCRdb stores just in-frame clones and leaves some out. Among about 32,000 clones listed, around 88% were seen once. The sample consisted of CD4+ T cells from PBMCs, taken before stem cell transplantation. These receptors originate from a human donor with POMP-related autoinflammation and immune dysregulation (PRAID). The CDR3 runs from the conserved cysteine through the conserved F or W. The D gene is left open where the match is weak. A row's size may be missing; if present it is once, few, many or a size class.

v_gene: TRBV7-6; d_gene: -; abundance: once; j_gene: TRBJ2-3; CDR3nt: TGTGCCAGCAGCTTAGCCCCCCGGGGTGGGGTGCGTACAGATACGCAGTATTTT; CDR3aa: CASSLAPRGGVRTDTQYF
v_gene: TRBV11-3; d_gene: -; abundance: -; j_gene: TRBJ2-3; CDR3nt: TGTGCCAGCAGCTTAGTCCTGGGGGGTACGCAGTATTTT; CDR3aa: CASSLVLGGTQYF
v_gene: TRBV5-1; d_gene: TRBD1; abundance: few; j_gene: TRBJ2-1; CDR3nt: TGCGCCAGCAGCTTGGGCGGGACAGGGGGATACAATGAGCAGTTCTTC; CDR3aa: CASSLGGTGGYNEQFF
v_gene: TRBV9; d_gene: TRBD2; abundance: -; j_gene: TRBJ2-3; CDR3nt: TGTGCCAGCAGCCCTTTAGCGGGGCCCACAGATACGCAGTATTTT; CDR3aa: CASSPLAGPTDTQYF
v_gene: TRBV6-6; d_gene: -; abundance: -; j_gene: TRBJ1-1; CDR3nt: TGTGCCAGCAGTTCGGGGAGATGGGACACTGAAGCTTTCTTT; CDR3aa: CASSSGRWDTEAFF
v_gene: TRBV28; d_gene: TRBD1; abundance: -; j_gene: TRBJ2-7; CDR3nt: TGTGCCAGCAGTTCCCTCCCGGGACAGGGGGCCTTC; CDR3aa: CASSSLPGQGAF
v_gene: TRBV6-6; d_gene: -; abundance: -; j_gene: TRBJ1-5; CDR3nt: TGTGCCAGCCAGAGGGGTACTCAGCCCCAGCATTTT; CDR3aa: CASQRGTQPQHF
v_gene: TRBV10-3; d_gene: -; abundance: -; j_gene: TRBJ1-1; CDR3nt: TGTGCCATCAGTGTGGAAGGGTCTGAAGCTTTCTTT; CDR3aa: CAISVEGSEAFF
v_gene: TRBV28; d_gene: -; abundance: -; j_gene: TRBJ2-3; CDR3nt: TGTGCCAGCAGTGTCCGGGGTCGGCAGCAGTATTTT; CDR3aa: CASSVRGRQQYF
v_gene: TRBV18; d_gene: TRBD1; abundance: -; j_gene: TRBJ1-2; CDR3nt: TGTGCCAGCTCATCCACAGGGGGGGATGGCTACACCTTC; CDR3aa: CASSSTGGDGYTF
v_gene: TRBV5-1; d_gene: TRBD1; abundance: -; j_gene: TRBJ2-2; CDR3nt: TGCGCCAGCAGTGTAGACAGGGGCGGAAGCGGGGAGCTGTTTTTT; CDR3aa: CASSVDRGGSGELFF
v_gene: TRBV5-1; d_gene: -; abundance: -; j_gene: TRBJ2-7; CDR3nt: TGCGCCAGCAGCTTGGGGGCCCGAAACTACGAGCAGTACTTC; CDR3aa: CASSLGARNYEQYF
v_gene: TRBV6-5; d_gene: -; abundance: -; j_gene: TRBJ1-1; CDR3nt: TGTGCCAGCAGTCCACCACGAGGGATTTTCGCTGAAGCTTTCTTT; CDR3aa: CASSPPRGIFAEAFF
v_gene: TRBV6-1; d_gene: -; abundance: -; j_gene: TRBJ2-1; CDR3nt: TGTGCCAGCAGTTGGGGGACACCGCTGGTACAGTTCTTC; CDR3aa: CASSWGTPLVQFF
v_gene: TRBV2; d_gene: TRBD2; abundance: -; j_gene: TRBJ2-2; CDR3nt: TGTGCCAGCAGTGAATGGGGAGGGGGGGAGCTGTTTTTT; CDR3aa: CASSEWGGGELFF
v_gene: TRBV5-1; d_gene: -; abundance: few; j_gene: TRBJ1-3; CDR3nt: TGCGCCAGCAGCTTGGGCCAGACAGGTTCCGGAAACACCATATATTTT; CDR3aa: CASSLGQTGSGNTIYF
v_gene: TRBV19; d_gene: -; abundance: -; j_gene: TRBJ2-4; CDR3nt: TGTGCCAGTAGTATATCCGCCGGAAACATTCAGTACTTC; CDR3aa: CASSISAGNIQYF
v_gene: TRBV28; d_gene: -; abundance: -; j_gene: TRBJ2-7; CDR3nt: TGTGCCAGCAGTTGGTTGGGCGGTACCTACGAGCAGTACTTC; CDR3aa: CASSWLGGTYEQYF
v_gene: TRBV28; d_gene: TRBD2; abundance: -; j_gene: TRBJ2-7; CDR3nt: TGTGCCAGCAGTCAGGCTAGCGGGAGTGTCTACGAGCAGTACTTC; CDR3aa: CASSQASGSVYEQYF
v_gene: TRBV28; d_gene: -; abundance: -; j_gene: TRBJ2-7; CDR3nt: TGTGCCAGCAGTCCCTCCGGGACCTACGAGCAGTACTTC; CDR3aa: CASSPSGTYEQYF
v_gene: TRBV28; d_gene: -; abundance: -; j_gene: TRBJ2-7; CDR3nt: TGTGCCAGCAGTTTTGGGGGATACTACGAGCAGTACTTC; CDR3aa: CASSFGGYYEQYF
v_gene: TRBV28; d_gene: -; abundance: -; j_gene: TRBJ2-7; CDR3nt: TGTGCCAGCAGTCCAACACCCGATAACTCCTACGAGCAGTACTTC; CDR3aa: CASSPTPDNSYEQYF
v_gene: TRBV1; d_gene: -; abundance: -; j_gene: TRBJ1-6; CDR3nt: TGCACCAGCAGCCAAGGAGTTAGCTCCTATAATTCACCCCTCCACTTT; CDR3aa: CTSSQGVSSYNSPLHF
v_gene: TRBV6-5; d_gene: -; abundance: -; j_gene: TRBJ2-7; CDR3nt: TGTGCCAGCAGTTACGATGAGCGGAGCTCCTACGAGCAGTACTTC; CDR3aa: CASSYDERSSYEQYF
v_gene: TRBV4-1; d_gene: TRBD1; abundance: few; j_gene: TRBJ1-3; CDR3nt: TGCGCCAGCAGCACAGGGGCCTACTCTGGAAACACCATATATTTT; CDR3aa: CASSTGAYSGNTIYF
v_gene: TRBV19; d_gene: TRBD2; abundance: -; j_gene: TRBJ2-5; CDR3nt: TGTGCCAGTAGTATAGGTAGCGGGGGTTGGGAGACCCAGTACTTC; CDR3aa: CASSIGSGGWETQYF
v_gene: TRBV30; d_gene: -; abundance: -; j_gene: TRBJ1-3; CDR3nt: TGTGCCTGGAGTGTAAGGTGGGGGCAGGGAGGCGCCGGAAACACCATATATTTT; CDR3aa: CAWSVRWGQGGAGNTIYF
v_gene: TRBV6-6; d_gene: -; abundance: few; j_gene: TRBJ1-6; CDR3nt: TGTGCCAGCAGTTACTCGACGTCGCCCCTCCACTTT; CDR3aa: CASSYSTSPLHF
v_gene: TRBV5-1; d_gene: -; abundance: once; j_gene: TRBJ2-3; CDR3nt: TGCGCCAGCAGCTTGGGACGGGGCTGGACAGATACGCAGTATTTT; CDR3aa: CASSLGRGWTDTQYF
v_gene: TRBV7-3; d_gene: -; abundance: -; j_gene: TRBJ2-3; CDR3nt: TGTGCCAGCAGCTTAACCCTCGGCGGATCGGCTGGCACAGATACGCAGTATTTT; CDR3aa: CASSLTLGGSAGTDTQYF
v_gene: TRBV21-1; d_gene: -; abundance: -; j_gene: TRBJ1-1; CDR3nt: TGTGCCAGCAGCAGAAAGGGGGTAGAGGAAGCTTTCTTT; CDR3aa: CASSRKGVEEAFF
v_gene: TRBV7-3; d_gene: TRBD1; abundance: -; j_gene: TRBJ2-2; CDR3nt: TGTGCCAGCAGCTTTGGGGACAGGGCTTCCGAGCTGTTTTTT; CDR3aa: CASSFGDRASELFF
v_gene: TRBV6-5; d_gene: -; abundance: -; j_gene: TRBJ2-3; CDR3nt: TGTGCCAGCAGTCGGGTACTAGGGCGCGCAGATACGCAGTATTTT; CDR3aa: CASSRVLGRADTQYF
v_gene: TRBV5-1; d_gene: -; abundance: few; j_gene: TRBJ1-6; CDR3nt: TGCGCCAGCAGGACGGCTGTGGGGCAGGGGATTTCACCCCTCCACTTT; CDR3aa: CASRTAVGQGISPLHF
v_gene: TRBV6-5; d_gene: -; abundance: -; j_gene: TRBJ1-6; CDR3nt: TGTGCCAGCAGTTACGGGTACACAGGGCCAAATTCACCCCTCCACTTT; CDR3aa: CASSYGYTGPNSPLHF
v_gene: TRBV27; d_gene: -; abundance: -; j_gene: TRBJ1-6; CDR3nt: TGTGCCAGCAGTTTCGCAGGTTCACCCCTCCACTTT; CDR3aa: CASSFAGSPLHF
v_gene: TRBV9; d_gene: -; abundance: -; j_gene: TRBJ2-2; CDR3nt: TGTGCCAGCAGCGTTGGTGGGGAGCTGTTTTTT; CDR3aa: CASSVGGELFF
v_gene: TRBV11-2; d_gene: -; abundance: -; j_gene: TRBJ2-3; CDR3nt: TGTGCCAGCAGCCCTCGACTAGCAGATACGCAGTATTTT; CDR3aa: CASSPRLADTQYF
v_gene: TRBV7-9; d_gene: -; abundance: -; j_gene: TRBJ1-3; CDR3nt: TGTGCCAGCAGCTTAGGGGGATTAGGAAACACCATATATTTT; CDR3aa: CASSLGGLGNTIYF
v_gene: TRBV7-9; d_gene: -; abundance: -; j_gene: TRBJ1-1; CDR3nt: TGTGCCAGCAGCTGGGGTACAGGGAACGAAGCTTTCTTT; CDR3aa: CASSWGTGNEAFF
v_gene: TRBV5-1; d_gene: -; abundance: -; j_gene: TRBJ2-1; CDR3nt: TGCGCCAGCAGTTCCTCCGGGGGTTTCTACAATGAGCAGTTCTTC; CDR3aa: CASSSSGGFYNEQFF
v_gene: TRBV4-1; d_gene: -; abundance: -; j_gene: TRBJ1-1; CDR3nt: TGCGCCAGCAGCCTCAGGGACGACACTGAAGCTTTCTTT; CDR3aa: CASSLRDDTEAFF
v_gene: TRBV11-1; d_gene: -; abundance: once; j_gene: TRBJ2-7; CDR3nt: TGTGCCAGCAGCTTAGGGACAGCCTACGAGCAGTACTTC; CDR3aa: CASSLGTAYEQYF
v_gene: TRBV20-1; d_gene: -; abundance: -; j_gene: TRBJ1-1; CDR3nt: TGCAGTGCTCAGGAGAACACTGAAGCTTTCTTT; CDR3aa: CSAQENTEAFF
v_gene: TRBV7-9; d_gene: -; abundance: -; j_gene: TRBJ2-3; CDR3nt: TGTGCCAGCAGCCTGGACAGCACAGATACGCAGTATTTT; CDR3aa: CASSLDSTDTQYF